This passage covers 13 T cell receptor beta chains from one sample sequenced in a study of blood T cell repertoires in COVID-19. The data were produced by immunoSEQ multiplex PCR, yet TCRdb's version contains in-frame clones alone and is incomplete. The sample contains 200,000 to 250,000 clones, 65% to 90% of which appear only once. Sequenced material: peripheral blood. The receptors shown here come from a human donor in a cohort sampled during active COVID-19.

This clone was observed a single time. The rearrangement uses TRBV7-8 and TRBJ2-1; tentatively, D is TRBD2 (5 bases). Germline values: CDR1 SGHVS, CDR2 FQNEAQ. The CDR3 spans 13 residues. Trimming shortened V by 4 bases and J by 5 bases, and 9 bases separated the two germline ends. CDR3 coding DNA: TGTGCCAGCAGCTCCGGACTGAACAATGAGCAGTTCTTC. Its protein product is CASSSGLNNEQFF.

The rearrangement links TRBV30 to TRBJ2-7; perhaps TRBD1 as D (7 bases). The V gene lost 0 bases and the J gene lost 2 bases, with 14 bases spanning the gap. Germline V gene sequence: CDR1 GTSNPN, CDR2 SVGIG (reference sequence). The length of the CDR3 is 15 residues. CDR3: CAWSVGGQLTYEQYF. DNA of the CDR3: TGTGCCTGGAGTGTGGGGGGACAGCTAACCTACGAGCAGTACTTC.

The table lists this clone with a few counts. CDR3 in amino acids: CASSLARSYEQYF. The CDR3 region has the DNA TGTGCCAGCAGCTTAGCCAGGTCCTACGAGCAGTACTTC. J is TRBJ2-7 and V is TRBV7-9; no firm D call. V was shortened by 0 bases and J by 1 base, with 4 bases between the two germline ends. There are 13 residues in the CDR3. From germline, CDR1 is SEHNR and CDR2 FQNEAQ (reference sequence).

The rearrangement links TRBV4-1 to TRBJ1-2, with TRBD1 identical over 7 bases. This CDR3 comprises 15 residues. The J segment lost 8 bases and the V segment lost 6 bases, leaving 15 bases of the junction unmatched. CDR1 is MGHRA and CDR2 is YSYEKL in the germline V gene. Here the CDR3 DNA reads TGCGCCAGCAGGATCAGGGGGGAGCGAGGTGAAGGCTACACCTTC. As protein: CASRIRGERGEGYTF.

This chain connects TRBV29-1 to TRBJ2-5, with no clear D. This CDR3 is 11 amino acids long. Germline V gene data show CDR1 as SQVTM and CDR2 as ANQGSEA. Trimming removed 4 bases from V and 5 bases from J, with 8 bases in between. Here the CDR3 DNA reads TGCAGCGTTGGTGGCTGGGAGACCCAGTACTTC. Protein sequence: CSVGGWETQYF. The full variable domain, with the rest looked up from reference TRBV29-1 and TRBJ2-5, is SAVISQKPSRDICQRGTSLTIQCQVDSQVTMMFWYRQQPGQSLTLIATANQGSEATYESGFVIDKFPISRPNLTFSTLTVSNMSPEDSSIYLCSVGGWETQYFGPGTRLLVL.

The chain has TRBV21-1 and TRBJ2-5; the listed D gene, TRBD1, was not tested against the DNA. TRBV21-1 is a recognized pseudogene. The CDR3 is made up of 14 amino acids. CDR3 bases: TGTGCCAGCTGGGGAGCAGGGGTGAGTGAGACCCAGTACTTC. Residues: CASWGAGVSETQYF.

The CDR3 is CASRPTSGRFHEQYF. The CDR3 DNA reads TGTGCCAGCAGGCCGACTAGCGGGAGGTTCCACGAGCAGTACTTC. V and J are TRBV11-2 and TRBJ2-7; 13 bases map to TRBD2. The germline gives CDR1 SGHAT, CDR2 FQNNGV. Trimming removed 6 bases from V and 5 bases from J; junction bases left unmatched: 7. The CDR3 loop spans 15 amino acids.

The V gene is TRBV3-1 (or the pseudogene TRBV3-2), the J gene TRBJ2-7; D is perhaps TRBD2 (6 bases). The CDR3 is made up of 16 amino acids. Germline V gives CDR1 LGHDT, CDR2 YNNKEL (reference sequence). The V gene lost 2 bases and the J gene lost 6 bases, with 20 bases spanning the gap. The CDR3 loop is CASSQFIPGTLGEQYF. CDR3 DNA: TGTGCCAGCAGCCAATTTATCCCCGGGACTCTAGGCGAGCAGTACTTC.

This chain's CDR3 is CASSLRTGDYEQYF. The CDR3 nucleotides are TGTGCCAGTAGTTTGCGGACAGGGGACTACGAGCAGTACTTC. V gene TRBV19 combines with J gene TRBJ2-7, with TRBD1 matching over 9 bases. The length of the CDR3 is 14 residues. V lost 5 bases to trimming and J lost 3 bases; unmatched junction nucleotides: 5. In germline, CDR1 is LNHDA, CDR2 SQIVND (reference sequence).

The V call is TRBV28, the J call TRBJ2-7; D is undetermined. V lost 1 base, J lost 3 bases, and 7 bases lay in between. Germline V gene data show CDR1 as MDHEN and CDR2 as SYDVKM. The CDR3 spans 13 residues. CDR3 in DNA: TGTGCCAGCAGTTTATCGAGGATCTACGAGCAGTACTTC. This codes for CASSLSRIYEQYF.

On this clone itself: The same CDR3 also results from other DNA sequences found in this sample. J is TRBJ2-7 and V is TRBV7-2, with D possibly being TRBD1 (6 bases). The germline gives CDR1 SGHTA, CDR2 FQGNSA. V lost 5 bases and J lost 3, with 14 bases in between. The CDR3 loop spans 14 amino acids. CDR3 loop: CASSQDRGRYEQYF. CDR3 DNA sequence: TGTGCCAGCAGCCAGGACAGAGGACGCTACGAGCAGTACTTC.

J is TRBJ1-4 and V is TRBV5-1; 8 bases are shared with TRBD1. The V segment lost 5 bases and the J segment 0 bases; nucleotides outside the gene matches: 9. CDR1 and CDR2 (germline): SGHRS, YFSETQ. There are 17 residues in the CDR3. CDR3 nucleotide sequence: TGCGCCAGCAGACGGCGACAGGGGCCATCAACTAATGAAAAACTGTTTTTT. This translates into CASRRRQGPSTNEKLFF. Based on the CDR3 plus reference TRBV5-1 and TRBJ1-4, the full variable domain is KAGVTQTPRYLIKTRGQQVTLSCSPISGHRSVSWYQQTPGQGLQFLFEYFSETQRNKGNFPGRFSGRQFSNSRSEMNVSTLELGDSALYLCASRRRQGPSTNEKLFFGSGTQLSVL.

The chain has TRBV4-3 and TRBJ1-1; possibly TRBD1 for D (5 bases). The CDR3 extends over 16 amino acids. In germline, CDR1 is LGHNA, CDR2 YSLEER. Trimming cost V 1 base and J 0 bases, with 12 bases left between them. The CDR3 region has the DNA TGCGCCAGCAGCCAAGGTGGGGGAGGAATGAACACTGAAGCTTTCTTT. The encoded protein is CASSQGGGGMNTEAFF.